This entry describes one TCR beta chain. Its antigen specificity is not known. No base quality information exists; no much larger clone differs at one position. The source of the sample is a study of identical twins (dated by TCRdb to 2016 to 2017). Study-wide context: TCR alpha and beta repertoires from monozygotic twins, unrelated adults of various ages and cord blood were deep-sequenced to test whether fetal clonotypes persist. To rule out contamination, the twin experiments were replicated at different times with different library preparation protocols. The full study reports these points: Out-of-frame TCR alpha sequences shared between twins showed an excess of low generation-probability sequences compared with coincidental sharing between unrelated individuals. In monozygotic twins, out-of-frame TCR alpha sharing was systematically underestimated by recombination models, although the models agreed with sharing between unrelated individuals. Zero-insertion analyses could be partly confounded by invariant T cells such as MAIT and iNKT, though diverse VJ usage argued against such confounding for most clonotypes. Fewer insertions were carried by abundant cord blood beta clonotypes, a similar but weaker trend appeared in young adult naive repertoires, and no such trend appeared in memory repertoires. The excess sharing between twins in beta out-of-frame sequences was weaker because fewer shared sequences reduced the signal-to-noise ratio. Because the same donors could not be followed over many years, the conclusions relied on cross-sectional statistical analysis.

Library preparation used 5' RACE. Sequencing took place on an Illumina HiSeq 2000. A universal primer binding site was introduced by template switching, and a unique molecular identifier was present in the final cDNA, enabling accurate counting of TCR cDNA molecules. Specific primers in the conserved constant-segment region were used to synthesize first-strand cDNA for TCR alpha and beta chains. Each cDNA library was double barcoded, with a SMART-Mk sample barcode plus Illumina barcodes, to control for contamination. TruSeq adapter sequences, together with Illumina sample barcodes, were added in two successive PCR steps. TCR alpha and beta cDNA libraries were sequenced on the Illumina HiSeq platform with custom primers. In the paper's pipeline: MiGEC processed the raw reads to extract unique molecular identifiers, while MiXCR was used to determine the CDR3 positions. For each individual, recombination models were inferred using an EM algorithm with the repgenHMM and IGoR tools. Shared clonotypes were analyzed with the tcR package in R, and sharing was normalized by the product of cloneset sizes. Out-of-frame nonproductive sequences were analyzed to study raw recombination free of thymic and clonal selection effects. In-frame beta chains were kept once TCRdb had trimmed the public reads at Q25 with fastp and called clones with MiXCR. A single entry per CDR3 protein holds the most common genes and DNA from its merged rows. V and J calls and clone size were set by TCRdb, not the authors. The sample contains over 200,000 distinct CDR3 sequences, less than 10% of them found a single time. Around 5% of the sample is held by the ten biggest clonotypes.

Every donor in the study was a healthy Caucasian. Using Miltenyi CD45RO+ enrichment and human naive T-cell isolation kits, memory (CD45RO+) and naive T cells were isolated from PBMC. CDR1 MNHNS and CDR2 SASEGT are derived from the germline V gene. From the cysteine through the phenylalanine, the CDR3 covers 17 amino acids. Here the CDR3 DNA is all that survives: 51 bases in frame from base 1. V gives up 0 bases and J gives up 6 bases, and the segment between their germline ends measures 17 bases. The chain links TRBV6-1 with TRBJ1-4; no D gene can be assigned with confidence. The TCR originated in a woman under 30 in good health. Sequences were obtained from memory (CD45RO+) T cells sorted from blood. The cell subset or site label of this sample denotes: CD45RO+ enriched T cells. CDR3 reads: CASSEAFYRQLDEKLFF. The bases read TGTGCCAGCAGTGAAGCGTTTTATCGGCAGCTTGATGAAAAACTGTTTTTT.